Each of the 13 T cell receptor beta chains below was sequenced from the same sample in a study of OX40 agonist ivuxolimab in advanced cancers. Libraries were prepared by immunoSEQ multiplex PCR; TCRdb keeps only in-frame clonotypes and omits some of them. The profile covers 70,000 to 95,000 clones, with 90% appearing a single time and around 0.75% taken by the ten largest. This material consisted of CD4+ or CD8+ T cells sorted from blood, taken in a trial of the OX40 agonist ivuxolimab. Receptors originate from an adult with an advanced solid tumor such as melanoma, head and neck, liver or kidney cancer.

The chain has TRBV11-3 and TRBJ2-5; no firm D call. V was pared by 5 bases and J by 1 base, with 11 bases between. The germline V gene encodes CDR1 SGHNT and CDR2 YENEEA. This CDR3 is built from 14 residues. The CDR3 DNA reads TGTGCCAGCAGCCCTATATGGGGCCAAGAGACCCAGTACTTC. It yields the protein CASSPIWGQETQYF.

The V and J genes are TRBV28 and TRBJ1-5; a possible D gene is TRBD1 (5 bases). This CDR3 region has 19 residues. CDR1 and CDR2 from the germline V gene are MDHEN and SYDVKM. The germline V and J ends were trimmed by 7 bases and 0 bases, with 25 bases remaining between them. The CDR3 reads CASTGYRGGRAYSNQPQHF. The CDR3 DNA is TGTGCCAGCACCGGTTACCGGGGGGGAAGGGCCTATAGCAATCAGCCCCAGCATTTT.

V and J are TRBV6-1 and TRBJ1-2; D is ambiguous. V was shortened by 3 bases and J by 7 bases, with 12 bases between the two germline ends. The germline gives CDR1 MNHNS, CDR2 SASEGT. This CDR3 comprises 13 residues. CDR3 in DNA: TGTGCCAGCAGTGAGTGGCAGGCGAGTGGCTACACCTTC. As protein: CASSEWQASGYTF.

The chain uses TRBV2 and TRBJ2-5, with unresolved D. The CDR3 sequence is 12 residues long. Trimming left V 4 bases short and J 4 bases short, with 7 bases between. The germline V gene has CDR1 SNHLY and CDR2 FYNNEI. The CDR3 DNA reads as TGTGCCAGCAGTGCTCGCCCAGAGACCCAGTACTTC. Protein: CASSARPETQYF.

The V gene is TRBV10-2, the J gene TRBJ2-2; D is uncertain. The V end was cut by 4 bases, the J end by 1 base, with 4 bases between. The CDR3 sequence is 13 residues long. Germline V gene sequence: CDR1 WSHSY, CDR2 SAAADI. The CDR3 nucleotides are TGCGCCAGCAGTGTCCGGAACACCGGGGAGCTGTTTTTT. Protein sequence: CASSVRNTGELFF.

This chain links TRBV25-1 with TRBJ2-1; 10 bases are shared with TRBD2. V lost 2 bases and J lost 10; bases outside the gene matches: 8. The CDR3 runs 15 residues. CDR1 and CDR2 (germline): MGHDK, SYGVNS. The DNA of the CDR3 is TGTGCCAGCAGTGAAGTTCTAGCGGGAGTCGGAGAGCAGTTCTTC. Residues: CASSEVLAGVGEQFF.

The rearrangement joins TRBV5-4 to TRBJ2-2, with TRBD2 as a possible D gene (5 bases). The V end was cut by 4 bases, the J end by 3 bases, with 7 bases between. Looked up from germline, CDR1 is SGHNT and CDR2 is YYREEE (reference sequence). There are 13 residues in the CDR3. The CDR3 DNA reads TGTGCCAGCAGCCCGGACTACACCGGGGAGCTGTTTTTT. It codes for CASSPDYTGELFF. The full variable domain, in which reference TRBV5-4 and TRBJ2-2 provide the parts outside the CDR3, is ETGVTQSPTHLIKTRGQQVTLRCSSQSGHNTVSWYQQALGQGPQFIFQYYREEENGRGNFPPRFSGLQFPNYSSELNVNALELDDSALYLCASSPDYTGELFFGEGSRLTVL.

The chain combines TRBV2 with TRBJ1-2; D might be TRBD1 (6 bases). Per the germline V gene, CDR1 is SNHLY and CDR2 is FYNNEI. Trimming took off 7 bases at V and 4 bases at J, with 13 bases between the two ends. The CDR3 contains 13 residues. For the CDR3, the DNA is TGTGCCAGCAAGGGGGGGGTTACCTATGGCTACACCTTC. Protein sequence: CASKGGVTYGYTF.

CDR3: CASSPTSRLAKNIQYF. The CDR3 DNA is TGTGCCAGCAGCCCAACGTCGAGACTAGCCAAAAACATTCAGTACTTC. The V and J genes are TRBV4-2 and TRBJ2-4; D uncertain. Trimming took 4 bases from V and 0 from J, leaving 13 bases between them. Germline V gives CDR1 LGHNA, CDR2 YNFKEQ. The CDR3 spans 16 residues.

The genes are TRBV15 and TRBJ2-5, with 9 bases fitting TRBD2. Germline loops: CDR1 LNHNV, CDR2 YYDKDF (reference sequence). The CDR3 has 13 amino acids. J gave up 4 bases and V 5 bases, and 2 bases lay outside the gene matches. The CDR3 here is CATSVAGVETQYF. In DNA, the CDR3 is TGTGCCACCAGCGTAGCGGGAGTAGAGACCCAGTACTTC.

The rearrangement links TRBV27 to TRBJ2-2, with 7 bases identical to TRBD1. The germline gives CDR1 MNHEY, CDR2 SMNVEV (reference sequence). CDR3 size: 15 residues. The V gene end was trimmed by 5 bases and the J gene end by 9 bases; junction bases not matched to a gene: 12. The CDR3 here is CASSPPTGVYRELFF. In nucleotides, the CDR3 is TGTGCCAGCAGTCCCCCAACAGGGGTTTACCGGGAGCTGTTTTTT.

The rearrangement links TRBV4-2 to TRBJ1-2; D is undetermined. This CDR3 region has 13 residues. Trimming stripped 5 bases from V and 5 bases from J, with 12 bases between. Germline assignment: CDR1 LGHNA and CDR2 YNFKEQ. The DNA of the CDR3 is TGTGCCAGCAGCTTGGATCCATCTTATGGCTACACCTTC. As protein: CASSLDPSYGYTF.

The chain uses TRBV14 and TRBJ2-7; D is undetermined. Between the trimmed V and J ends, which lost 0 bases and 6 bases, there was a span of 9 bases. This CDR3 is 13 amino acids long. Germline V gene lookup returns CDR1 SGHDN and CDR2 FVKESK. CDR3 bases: TGTGCCAGCAGCCAAGATTGGGGTGGCGAGCAGTACTTC. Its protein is CASSQDWGGEQYF. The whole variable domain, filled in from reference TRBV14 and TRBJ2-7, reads EAGVTQFPSHSVIEKGQTVTLRCDPISGHDNLYWYRRVMGKEIKFLLHFVKESKQDESGMPNNRFLAERTGGTYSTLKVQPAELEDSGVYFCASSQDWGGEQYFGPGTRLTVT.